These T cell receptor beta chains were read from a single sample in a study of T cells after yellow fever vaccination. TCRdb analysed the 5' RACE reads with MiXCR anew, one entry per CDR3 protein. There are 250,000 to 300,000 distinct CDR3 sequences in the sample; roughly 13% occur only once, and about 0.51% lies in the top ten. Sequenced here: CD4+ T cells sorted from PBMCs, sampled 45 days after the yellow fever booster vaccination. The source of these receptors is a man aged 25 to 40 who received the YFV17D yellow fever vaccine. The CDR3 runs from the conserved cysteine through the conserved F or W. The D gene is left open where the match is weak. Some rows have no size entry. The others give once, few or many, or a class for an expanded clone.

CDR3nt: TGTGCCAGCACCCGACTCGACAGGTTCAATCAGCCCCAGCATTTT; CDR3aa: CASTRLDRFNQPQHF; v_gene: TRBV6-2/TRBV6-3; d_gene: NA; abundance: few; j_gene: TRBJ1-5
CDR3nt: TGTGCCACCAGCAGAGTCCTAGACAGGGGCAATCAGCCCCAGCGTTTT; CDR3aa: CATSRVLDRGNQPQRF; v_gene: TRBV15; d_gene: TRBD1; abundance: NA; j_gene: TRBJ1-5
CDR3nt: TGCAGCGTTGAACCTAACCCGGGACAGAATGGGATCTTC; CDR3aa: CSVEPNPGQNGIF; v_gene: TRBV29-1; d_gene: TRBD1; abundance: few; j_gene: TRBJ2-1
CDR3nt: TGTGCCAGCCAAAGCACAGATACGCAGTATTTT; CDR3aa: CASQSTDTQYF; v_gene: TRBV19; d_gene: NA; abundance: NA; j_gene: TRBJ2-3
CDR3nt: TGTGCCAGCTCACCAGAAGACGAAAACTCCTACGAGCAGTACTTC; CDR3aa: CASSPEDENSYEQYF; v_gene: TRBV18; d_gene: NA; abundance: NA; j_gene: TRBJ2-7
CDR3nt: TGCAGTGCTAGCCAGGGACTGAACACTGAAGCTTTCTTT; CDR3aa: CSASQGLNTEAFF; v_gene: TRBV20-1; d_gene: NA; abundance: many; j_gene: TRBJ1-1
CDR3nt: TGTGCCAGCAGGCTGCGATCGGAACCAGGAAACATTCAGTACTTC; CDR3aa: CASRLRSEPGNIQYF; v_gene: TRBV4-2; d_gene: NA; abundance: NA; j_gene: TRBJ2-4
CDR3nt: TGTGCCAGCAGCTCTGGATTGTGGGGAGAGACCCAGTACTTC; CDR3aa: CASSSGLWGETQYF; v_gene: TRBV7-2; d_gene: NA; abundance: NA; j_gene: TRBJ2-5
CDR3nt: TGTGCCAGCAGCCTAGGGGGGGGTATCACCGGGGAGCTGTTTTTT; CDR3aa: CASSLGGGITGELFF; v_gene: TRBV28; d_gene: NA; abundance: NA; j_gene: TRBJ2-2
CDR3nt: TGCGCCAGCAGCCTCGGGCGGGAGGCTGAGCAGTTCTTC; CDR3aa: CASSLGREAEQFF; v_gene: TRBV5-1; d_gene: TRBD2; abundance: few; j_gene: TRBJ2-1
CDR3nt: TGCGCCAGCAGCAAGGGACTAGCGGCTGACAATGAGCAGTTCTTC; CDR3aa: CASSKGLAADNEQFF; v_gene: TRBV5-1; d_gene: TRBD2; abundance: few; j_gene: TRBJ2-1
CDR3nt: TGTGCCAGCAGTGAGGGACTAGCGAAGTACAATGAGCAGTTCTTC; CDR3aa: CASSEGLAKYNEQFF; v_gene: TRBV12-3/TRBV12-4; d_gene: TRBD2; abundance: few; j_gene: TRBJ2-1
CDR3nt: TGTGCCAGCAGTGAACTTTCGGCGGCGAGCACAGATACGCAGTATTTT; CDR3aa: CASSELSAASTDTQYF; v_gene: TRBV2; d_gene: NA; abundance: few; j_gene: TRBJ2-3
CDR3nt: TGCAGTGCCGACGGAACCCCAGGGGGAGTTGAGCAGTTCTTC; CDR3aa: CSADGTPGGVEQFF; v_gene: TRBV20-1; d_gene: TRBD1; abundance: many; j_gene: TRBJ2-1
CDR3nt: TGTGCCAGCAGTTATGGACAGGTTGTTGACACTGAAGCTTTCTTT; CDR3aa: CASSYGQVVDTEAFF; v_gene: TRBV6-5; d_gene: TRBD1; abundance: NA; j_gene: TRBJ1-1
CDR3nt: TGCGCCAGCAGCTTGGCGGTTGCTGGGGCCAACGTCCTGACTTTC; CDR3aa: CASSLAVAGANVLTF; v_gene: TRBV5-1; d_gene: NA; abundance: NA; j_gene: TRBJ2-6
CDR3nt: TGTGCCAGCAGCCAAGGGGTAATCCACACAGATACGCAGTATTTT; CDR3aa: CASSQGVIHTDTQYF; v_gene: TRBV14; d_gene: NA; abundance: NA; j_gene: TRBJ2-3
CDR3nt: TGTGCCAGCAGCTTAGGGGAGAGGTTCGGGTCCTACGAGCAGTACTTC; CDR3aa: CASSLGERFGSYEQYF; v_gene: TRBV5-5; d_gene: NA; abundance: few; j_gene: TRBJ2-7
CDR3nt: TGTGCCAGCAGCTTTCAGGCCAAAAACATTCAGTACTTC; CDR3aa: CASSFQAKNIQYF; v_gene: TRBV5-5; d_gene: NA; abundance: NA; j_gene: TRBJ2-4
CDR3nt: TGTGCCAGCAGCGTACTAGGAGAGACCCAGTACTTC; CDR3aa: CASSVLGETQYF; v_gene: TRBV7-2; d_gene: NA; abundance: few; j_gene: TRBJ2-5
CDR3nt: TGTGCCAGCAGCTCCCCTCCCCGGGGGACCCAGTACTTC; CDR3aa: CASSSPPRGTQYF; v_gene: TRBV7-2; d_gene: NA; abundance: NA; j_gene: TRBJ2-5
CDR3nt: TGTGCCAGCAGCGCCGGGACAGTCGGGACCATTCAGTACTTC; CDR3aa: CASSAGTVGTIQYF; v_gene: TRBV2; d_gene: TRBD1; abundance: NA; j_gene: TRBJ2-4
CDR3nt: TGTGCCAGCAGCTTATATTTGGGACTAGTTGACGAGCAGTACTTC; CDR3aa: CASSLYLGLVDEQYF; v_gene: TRBV7-2; d_gene: TRBD2; abundance: NA; j_gene: TRBJ2-7
CDR3nt: TGTGCCAGCAGTTTTGGTACCGCGATGCAGTATTTT; CDR3aa: CASSFGTAMQYF; v_gene: TRBV12-3/TRBV12-4; d_gene: NA; abundance: few; j_gene: TRBJ2-3
CDR3nt: TGTGCCAGCTCACTCAGCCAAGAATACGAGCAGTACTTC; CDR3aa: CASSLSQEYEQYF; v_gene: TRBV18; d_gene: NA; abundance: NA; j_gene: TRBJ2-7
CDR3nt: TGCGCCAGCAGTGAGCGGAGACCGAACCAAGAGACCCAGTACTTC; CDR3aa: CASSERRPNQETQYF; v_gene: TRBV10-2; d_gene: NA; abundance: few; j_gene: TRBJ2-5
CDR3nt: TGTGCCAGCACCCAGGCTACCCTCGGGACAGGCCACGAGCAGTACTTC; CDR3aa: CASTQATLGTGHEQYF; v_gene: TRBV27; d_gene: TRBD1; abundance: few; j_gene: TRBJ2-7
CDR3nt: TGTGCCTGGTGCCGACAGTTGAACACTGAAGCTTTCTTT; CDR3aa: CAWCRQLNTEAFF; v_gene: TRBV30; d_gene: NA; abundance: many; j_gene: TRBJ1-1
CDR3nt: TGCAGTGCTAGGGGACTAGCGGCCTCCTACAATGAGCAGTTCTTC; CDR3aa: CSARGLAASYNEQFF; v_gene: TRBV20-1; d_gene: TRBD2; abundance: NA; j_gene: TRBJ2-1
CDR3nt: TGCAGTGCTAGCGGGACTAGCGGGACACACAATGAGCAGTTCTTC; CDR3aa: CSASGTSGTHNEQFF; v_gene: TRBV20-1; d_gene: TRBD2; abundance: many; j_gene: TRBJ2-1
CDR3nt: TGCGCCAGCAGCTTCGGTTCGCGGACGAACACCGGGGAGCTGTTTTTT; CDR3aa: CASSFGSRTNTGELFF; v_gene: TRBV5-1; d_gene: NA; abundance: NA; j_gene: TRBJ2-2
CDR3nt: TGTGCCAGCAGTTTCAGGGGTTGGAGCAATCAGCCCCAGCATTTT; CDR3aa: CASSFRGWSNQPQHF; v_gene: TRBV12-3/TRBV12-4; d_gene: NA; abundance: NA; j_gene: TRBJ1-5
CDR3nt: TGTGCCAGCAGCTTAAAGAGAGATCCTCCTAATCAGCCCCAGCATTTT; CDR3aa: CASSLKRDPPNQPQHF; v_gene: TRBV7-8; d_gene: NA; abundance: NA; j_gene: TRBJ1-5
CDR3nt: TGTGCCAGCAGCTTAGTAGGTCCCCTGAACACCGGGGAGCTGTTTTTT; CDR3aa: CASSLVGPLNTGELFF; v_gene: TRBV7-2; d_gene: NA; abundance: many; j_gene: TRBJ2-2
CDR3nt: TGTGCCAGCAGCCGTTTAACTACCACAGATACGCAGTATTTT; CDR3aa: CASSRLTTTDTQYF; v_gene: TRBV3-1; d_gene: NA; abundance: NA; j_gene: TRBJ2-3
CDR3nt: TGTGCCAGCACCAAACAGGGGGCCGGAGATACGCAGTATTTT; CDR3aa: CASTKQGAGDTQYF; v_gene: TRBV12-3/TRBV12-4; d_gene: TRBD1; abundance: many; j_gene: TRBJ2-3
CDR3nt: TGCGCCAGCATGAAACAGGGGAAGGAGACCCAGTACTTC; CDR3aa: CASMKQGKETQYF; v_gene: TRBV5-1; d_gene: TRBD1; abundance: once; j_gene: TRBJ2-5
CDR3nt: TGTGCTAGTGGTTTAGGGACAGGGGGCAACACTGAAGCTTTCTTT; CDR3aa: CASGLGTGGNTEAFF; v_gene: TRBV12-5; d_gene: TRBD1; abundance: few; j_gene: TRBJ1-1
CDR3nt: TGTGCCAGCAGTATCGGGACAGGGGTTAGCAATCAGCCCCAGCATTTT; CDR3aa: CASSIGTGVSNQPQHF; v_gene: TRBV12-3/TRBV12-4; d_gene: TRBD1; abundance: few; j_gene: TRBJ1-5
CDR3nt: TGTGCCAGCAGCTTAGCTCCCCAAACTGAAGCTTTCTTT; CDR3aa: CASSLAPQTEAFF; v_gene: TRBV7-9; d_gene: NA; abundance: few; j_gene: TRBJ1-1
CDR3nt: TGTGCCAGCAGCTTCGCGGCTGACGGGGGCTACACCTTC; CDR3aa: CASSFAADGGYTF; v_gene: TRBV7-9; d_gene: NA; abundance: NA; j_gene: TRBJ1-2
CDR3nt: TGCAGCGTTTGGCTCGGGGACGGAGCCTACGAGCAGTACTTC; CDR3aa: CSVWLGDGAYEQYF; v_gene: TRBV29-1; d_gene: NA; abundance: few; j_gene: TRBJ2-7
CDR3nt: TGTGCCAGCTCACCCCTGGCGAGAAGCTGGTCCTACAATGAGCAGTTCTTC; CDR3aa: CASSPLARSWSYNEQFF; v_gene: TRBV18; d_gene: NA; abundance: few; j_gene: TRBJ2-1
CDR3nt: TGCAGTGCTAGAACCGGGACTCAGTCCCATGAGCAGTTCTTC; CDR3aa: CSARTGTQSHEQFF; v_gene: TRBV20-1; d_gene: NA; abundance: few; j_gene: TRBJ2-1
CDR3nt: TGTGCCAGCAGTGAGGCGGGATTCTACAATGAGCAGTTCTTC; CDR3aa: CASSEAGFYNEQFF; v_gene: TRBV12-3/TRBV12-4; d_gene: NA; abundance: few; j_gene: TRBJ2-1
CDR3nt: TGTGCCATCAGTTACTCAAGGACTAATAAATTTTACAATGAGCAGTTCTTC; CDR3aa: CAISYSRTNKFYNEQFF; v_gene: TRBV6-2/TRBV6-3; d_gene: NA; abundance: once; j_gene: TRBJ2-1
CDR3nt: TGTGCCAGCTCACCACCGGCGGGAGGGGGGGAGCAGTACTTC; CDR3aa: CASSPPAGGGEQYF; v_gene: TRBV18; d_gene: TRBD2; abundance: many; j_gene: TRBJ2-7
CDR3nt: TGTGCCAGCAGCCTTACCACCGGAGGGGTTCGCTCTGGGGCCAACGTCCTGACTTTC; CDR3aa: CASSLTTGGVRSGANVLTF; v_gene: TRBV5-6; d_gene: NA; abundance: once; j_gene: TRBJ2-6
CDR3nt: TGTGCCAGCAGCCCCTCCGGGCTTATAGGCTACGAGCAGTACTTC; CDR3aa: CASSPSGLIGYEQYF; v_gene: TRBV27; d_gene: NA; abundance: few; j_gene: TRBJ2-7
CDR3nt: TGCGCCAGCAGCCCGGGGGGGACACTACCTCTAAAACAAGAGACCCAGTACTTC; CDR3aa: CASSPGGTLPLKQETQYF; v_gene: TRBV5-1; d_gene: TRBD2; abundance: NA; j_gene: TRBJ2-5
CDR3nt: TGTGCCAGCAGCCCAAACTTGAACACCGGGGAGCTGTTTTTT; CDR3aa: CASSPNLNTGELFF; v_gene: TRBV7-3; d_gene: NA; abundance: NA; j_gene: TRBJ2-2
CDR3nt: TGTGCCAGCAGCCCCGAGCAGCGAGCGGTTCACGGGGAGCTGTTTTTT; CDR3aa: CASSPEQRAVHGELFF; v_gene: TRBV3-1; d_gene: NA; abundance: few; j_gene: TRBJ2-2
CDR3nt: TGTGCCAGCAGCGCGCGAGACAAGGGGTGGGATACGCAGTATTTT; CDR3aa: CASSARDKGWDTQYF; v_gene: TRBV9; d_gene: NA; abundance: NA; j_gene: TRBJ2-3
CDR3nt: TGCGCCAGCAGCTTTGCAGGGGTCGGCCCCCCCTACGAGCAGTACTTC; CDR3aa: CASSFAGVGPPYEQYF; v_gene: TRBV5-1; d_gene: NA; abundance: few; j_gene: TRBJ2-7
CDR3nt: TGTGCCAGTGTAAAAAAGGGTTCCAATGAGCAGTTCTTC; CDR3aa: CASVKKGSNEQFF; v_gene: TRBV19; d_gene: NA; abundance: NA; j_gene: TRBJ2-1
CDR3nt: TGTGCCAGCGGGCCTCCACCATCCTACGAGCAGTACTTC; CDR3aa: CASGPPPSYEQYF; v_gene: TRBV28; d_gene: NA; abundance: NA; j_gene: TRBJ2-7
CDR3nt: TGTGCCATCAGTGAGACAACGACCTACAATGAGCAGTTCTTC; CDR3aa: CAISETTTYNEQFF; v_gene: TRBV10-3; d_gene: NA; abundance: NA; j_gene: TRBJ2-1
CDR3nt: TGCAGTGCTAGTTCGGGAAGCGAGCAGTACTTC; CDR3aa: CSASSGSEQYF; v_gene: TRBV20-1; d_gene: NA; abundance: NA; j_gene: TRBJ2-7